This T cell receptor (beta chain) appears in the sequencing data of a study of T-cell reconstitution after alpha-beta-depleted transplantation in children. V lost 4 bases to trimming and J lost 2 bases, with 20 bases between them. CDR3 length equals 17 residues. Germline lookup yields CDR1 SGHVS and CDR2 FQNEAQ. Unique molecular identifiers were used in preparing the TCRbeta library. A single record per CDR3 protein comes from TCRdb applying MiXCR to the PCR reads. The table includes nearly 550,000 distinct CDR3 sequences, about a sixth detected once. The J gene is TRBJ2-5, the V gene TRBV7-8, with D perhaps TRBD2 (5 bases). The specimen was PBMCs from the stem cell graft donor, collected from the stem cell graft. The receptor comes from a human donor who donated a stem cell graft to a child with acute lymphoblastic leukemia. The CDR3 region has the DNA TGTGCCAGCAGCTGGCGAGCGGCAGCCTTTGTACAAGAGACCCAGTACTTC. It translates to CASSWRAAAFVQETQYF.